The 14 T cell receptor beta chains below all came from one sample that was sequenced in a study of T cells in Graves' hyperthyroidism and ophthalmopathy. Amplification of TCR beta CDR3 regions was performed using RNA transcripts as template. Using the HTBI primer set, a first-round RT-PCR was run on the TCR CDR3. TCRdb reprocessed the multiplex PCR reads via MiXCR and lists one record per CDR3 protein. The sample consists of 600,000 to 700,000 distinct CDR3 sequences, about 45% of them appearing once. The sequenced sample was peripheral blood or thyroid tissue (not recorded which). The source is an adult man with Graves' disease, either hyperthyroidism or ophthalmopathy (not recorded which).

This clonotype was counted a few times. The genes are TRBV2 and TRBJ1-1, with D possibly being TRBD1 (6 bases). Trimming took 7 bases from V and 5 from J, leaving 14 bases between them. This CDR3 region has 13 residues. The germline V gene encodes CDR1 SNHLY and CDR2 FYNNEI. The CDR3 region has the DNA TGTGCCAGCAAGGCAGGGGACCATACTGAAGCTTTCTTT. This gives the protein CASKAGDHTEAFF.

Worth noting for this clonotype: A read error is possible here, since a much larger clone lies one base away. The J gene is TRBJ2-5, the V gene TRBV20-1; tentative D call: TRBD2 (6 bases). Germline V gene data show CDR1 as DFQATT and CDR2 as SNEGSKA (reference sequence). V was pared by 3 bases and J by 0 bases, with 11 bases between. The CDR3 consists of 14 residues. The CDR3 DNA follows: TGCAGTGCTAGCCAGGGCGGGGACCAAGAGACCCAGTACTTC. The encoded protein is CSASQGGDQETQYF.

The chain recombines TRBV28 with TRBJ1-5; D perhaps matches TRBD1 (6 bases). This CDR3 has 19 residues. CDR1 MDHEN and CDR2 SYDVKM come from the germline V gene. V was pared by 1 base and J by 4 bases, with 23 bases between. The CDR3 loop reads CASSLSPRDILFLNQPQHF. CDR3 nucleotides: TGTGCCAGCAGTTTATCACCCCGGGACATCCTCTTCCTAAATCAGCCCCAGCATTTT.

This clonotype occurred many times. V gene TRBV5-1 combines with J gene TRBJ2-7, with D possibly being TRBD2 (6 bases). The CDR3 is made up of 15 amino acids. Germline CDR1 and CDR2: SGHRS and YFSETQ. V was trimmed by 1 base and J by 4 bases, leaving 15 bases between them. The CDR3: CASSLIQGGAYEQYF. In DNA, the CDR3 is TGCGCCAGCAGCTTGATTCAGGGAGGAGCGTACGAGCAGTACTTC.

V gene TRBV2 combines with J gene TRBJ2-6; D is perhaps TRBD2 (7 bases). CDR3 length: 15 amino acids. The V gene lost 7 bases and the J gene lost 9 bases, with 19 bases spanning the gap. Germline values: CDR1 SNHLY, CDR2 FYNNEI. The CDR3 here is CASKGGIVPFNVLTF. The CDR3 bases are TGTGCCAGCAAGGGGGGGATAGTCCCCTTCAACGTCCTGACTTTC. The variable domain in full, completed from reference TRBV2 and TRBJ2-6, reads EPEVTQTPSHQVTQMGQEVILRCVPISNHLYFYWYRQILGQKVEFLVSFYNNEISEKSEIFDDQFSVERPDGSNFTLKIRSTKLEDSAMYFCASKGGIVPFNVLTFGAGSRLTVL.

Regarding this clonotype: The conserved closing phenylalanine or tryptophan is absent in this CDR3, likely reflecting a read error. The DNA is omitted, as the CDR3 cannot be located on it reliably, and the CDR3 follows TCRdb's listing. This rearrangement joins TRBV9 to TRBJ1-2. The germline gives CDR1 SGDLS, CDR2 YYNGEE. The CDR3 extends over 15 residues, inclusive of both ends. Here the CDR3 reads CASSVRWEPTMATQS.

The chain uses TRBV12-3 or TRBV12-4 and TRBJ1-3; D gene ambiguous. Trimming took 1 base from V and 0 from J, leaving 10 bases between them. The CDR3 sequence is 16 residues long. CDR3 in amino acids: CASSLVSSSSGNTIYF. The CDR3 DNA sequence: TGTGCCAGCAGTTTAGTGTCCAGCAGCTCTGGAAACACCATATATTTT.

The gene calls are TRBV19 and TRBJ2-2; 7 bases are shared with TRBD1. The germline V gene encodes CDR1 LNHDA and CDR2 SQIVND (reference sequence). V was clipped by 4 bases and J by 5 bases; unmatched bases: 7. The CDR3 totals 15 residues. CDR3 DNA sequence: TGTGCCAGTAGTAGGAACAGGGGCCCGACCGGGGAGCTGTTTTTT. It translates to CASSRNRGPTGELFF.

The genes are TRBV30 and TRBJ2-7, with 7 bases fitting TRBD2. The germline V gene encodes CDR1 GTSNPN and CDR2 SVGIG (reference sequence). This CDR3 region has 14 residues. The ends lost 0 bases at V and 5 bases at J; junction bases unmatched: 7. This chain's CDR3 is CAWSVPGRRHEQYF. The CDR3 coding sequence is TGTGCCTGGAGTGTACCCGGGAGGCGCCACGAGCAGTACTTC. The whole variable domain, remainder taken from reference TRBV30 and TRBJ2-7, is SQTIHQWPATLVQPVGSPLSLECTVEGTSNPNLYWYRQAAGRGLQLLFYSVGIGQISSEVPQNLSASRPQDRQFILSSKKLLLSDSGFYLCAWSVPGRRHEQYFGPGTRLTVT.

For the CDR3, the DNA is TGCAGTGTGAGGAGCCTAGCGGGCACCTACGAGCAGTACTTC. Translating it yields CSVRSLAGTYEQYF. V usage is TRBV20-1 and J usage is TRBJ2-7, with 8 positions matching TRBD2. The germline V gene has CDR1 DFQATT and CDR2 SNEGSKA (reference sequence). V lost 7 bases to trimming and J lost 2 bases; unmatched junction nucleotides: 10. The CDR3 length is 14 residues.

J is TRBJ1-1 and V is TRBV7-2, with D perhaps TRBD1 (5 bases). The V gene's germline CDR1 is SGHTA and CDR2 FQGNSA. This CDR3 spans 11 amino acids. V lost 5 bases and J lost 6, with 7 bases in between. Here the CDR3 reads CASSPGPEAFF. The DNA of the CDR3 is TGTGCCAGCAGCCCGGGGCCTGAAGCTTTCTTT.

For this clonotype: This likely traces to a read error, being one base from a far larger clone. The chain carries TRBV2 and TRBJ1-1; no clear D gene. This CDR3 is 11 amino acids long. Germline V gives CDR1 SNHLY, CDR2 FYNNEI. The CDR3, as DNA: TGTGCCAGCAGTGAGAACACTGAAGCTTCCTTT. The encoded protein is CASSENTEASF. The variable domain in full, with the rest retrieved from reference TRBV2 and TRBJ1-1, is EPEVTQTPSHQVTQMGQEVILRCVPISNHLYFYWYRQILGQKVEFLVSFYNNEISEKSEIFDDQFSVERPDGSNFTLKIRSTKLEDSAMYFCASSENTEASFGQGTRLTVV.

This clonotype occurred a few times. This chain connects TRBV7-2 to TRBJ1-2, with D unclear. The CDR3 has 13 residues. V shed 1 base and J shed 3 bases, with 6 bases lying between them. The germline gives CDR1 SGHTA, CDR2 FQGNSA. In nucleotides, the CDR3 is TGTGCCAGCAGCTTAGAAAACTACTATGGCTACACCTTC. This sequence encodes CASSLENYYGYTF.

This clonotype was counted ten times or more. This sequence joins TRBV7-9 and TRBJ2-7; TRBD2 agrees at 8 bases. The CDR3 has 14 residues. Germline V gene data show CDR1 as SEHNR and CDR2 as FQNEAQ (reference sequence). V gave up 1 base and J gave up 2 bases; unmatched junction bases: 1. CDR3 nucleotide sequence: TGTGCCAGCAGCTTAGGGACTAGCACCTACGAGCAGTACTTC. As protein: CASSLGTSTYEQYF.